This T cell receptor (beta chain) was observed in a study of blood T cell repertoires in COVID-19. The assay was immunoSEQ multiplex PCR, and TCRdb's table has in-frame clones only and misses some. The sample lists over 200,000 clones; around four fifths were seen once. Between the trimmed V and J ends, which lost 2 bases and 5 bases, there was a span of 16 bases. The CDR3 is 15 amino acids. The V gene's germline CDR1 is SGHVS and CDR2 FNYEAQ. The source of this sequence is a woman in her forties with active or convalescent COVID-19. Sample: peripheral blood. This chain uses TRBV7-6 with TRBJ2-7, with D possibly matching TRBD2 (5 bases). CDR3 in amino acids: CASSLSQRGPDEQYF. The CDR3 DNA reads as TGTGCCAGCAGCTTATCCCAAAGAGGGCCGGACGAGCAGTACTTC.